Following are 13 T cell receptor beta chains from one sample sequenced in a study of blood T cell repertoires in COVID-19. Clones were sequenced by immunoSEQ multiplex PCR, and TCRdb holds only the in-frame ones, with some missing. In the table there are about 180,000 clones, roughly 81% of which are singletons. The sequencing input was peripheral blood. Source of these receptors: a woman of 80 years or more with COVID-19, enrolled during active disease.

CDR3 residues: CASSLWLAGVYNEQFF. The CDR3 DNA reads TGTGCCAGCAGCTTATGGCTAGCGGGTGTCTACAATGAGCAGTTCTTC. The chain employs TRBV7-9 and TRBJ2-1; 8 positions match TRBD2. CDR3 size: 16 residues. Germline assignment: CDR1 SEHNR and CDR2 FQNEAQ (reference sequence). The V gene end was trimmed by 2 bases and the J gene end by 3 bases; junction bases not matched to a gene: 6.

The rearrangement joins TRBV5-6 to TRBJ2-1, with D possibly TRBD1 on 5 matching bases. There are 13 residues in the CDR3. Germline CDR1 is SGHDT and CDR2 is YYEEEE. The V gene lost 0 bases and the J gene lost 10 bases, with 11 bases spanning the gap. The CDR3 region is CASSLDRFGEQFF. CDR3 DNA sequence: TGTGCCAGCAGCTTGGACAGGTTCGGGGAGCAGTTCTTC.

The gene calls are TRBV2 and TRBJ1-2; 12 nucleotides line up with TRBD1. V was pared by 10 bases and J by 8 bases, with 14 bases of the junction left unmatched. The germline V gene has CDR1 SNHLY and CDR2 FYNNEI. CDR3 size: 15 residues. CDR3: CATLQFFGTGGGYTF. The CDR3 region has the DNA TGTGCCACTCTCCAGTTTTTCGGGACAGGGGGCGGCTACACCTTC.

The V gene is TRBV28, the J gene TRBJ2-3; 7 nucleotides agree with TRBD2. With 6 bases clipped from V and 2 bases from J, the junction kept 14 bases outside the gene matches. In germline, CDR1 is MDHEN, CDR2 SYDVKM. This CDR3 spans 17 amino acids. CDR3 in DNA: TGTGCCAGCAGGCCTCCGGGACTAACAGTGATCACAGATACGCAGTATTTT. Translating it yields CASRPPGLTVITDTQYF.

The chain carries TRBV5-4 and TRBJ2-7; 11 positions agree with TRBD1. Germline CDR1 reads SGHNT; CDR2 reads YYREEE (reference sequence). CDR3 size: 15 residues. Trimming cost V 2 bases and J 5 bases; bases outside gene matches: 6. The CDR3 sequence: CASSFAGTGGNEQYF. CDR3 sequence (DNA): TGTGCCAGCAGCTTCGCCGGGACAGGGGGTAACGAGCAGTACTTC.

The CDR3 DNA is TGTGCCAGCGCCCGGGAGTCTGGAAACACCATATATTTT. Translating gives CASARESGNTIYF. V and J are TRBV6-5 and TRBJ1-3; D not certain. With 8 bases removed from V and 1 base from J, the gap between germline ends came to 9 bases. CDR3 length: 13 residues. The germline gives CDR1 MNHEY, CDR2 SVGAGI.

The J gene is TRBJ2-5, the V gene TRBV25-1; tentative D call: TRBD2 (5 bases). The ends were cut back, 2 bases at V and 5 bases at J, with 21 bases in the middle. This CDR3 is 17 amino acids long. Germline CDR1 and CDR2: MGHDK and SYGVNS. Here the CDR3 reads CASSERAPLLGGETQYF. The CDR3 DNA follows: TGTGCCAGCAGTGAAAGGGCACCTCTACTAGGTGGGGAGACCCAGTACTTC.

V usage is TRBV5-6 and J usage is TRBJ2-6, with 12 bases identical to TRBD1. The CDR3 runs to 18 residues. Germline loops: CDR1 SGHDT, CDR2 YYEEEE. J gave up 2 bases and V 0 bases, and 3 bases lay outside the gene matches. CDR3 sequence: CASSLVGTGGAGANVLTF. CDR3 DNA: TGTGCCAGCAGCTTGGTTGGGACAGGGGGCGCTGGGGCCAACGTCCTGACTTTC.

This clone was observed a single time. This sequence joins TRBV24-1 and TRBJ2-3; unclear D gene. With 4 bases removed from V and 2 bases from J, the gap between germline ends came to 24 bases. CDR3 length: 19 amino acids. Germline CDR1 and CDR2: KGHDR and SFDVKD. The CDR3 sequence: CATSDALGHSRQNTDTQYF. The CDR3 DNA reads as TGTGCCACCAGTGACGCGCTAGGCCATAGCCGGCAGAACACAGATACGCAGTATTTT.

The genes are TRBV4-2 and TRBJ1-3; D remains unclear. Germline V lookup: CDR1 LGHNA, CDR2 YNFKEQ. The CDR3 extends over 16 amino acids. With 1 base removed from V and 3 bases from J, the gap between germline ends came to 13 bases. CDR3 residues: CASSQVGGPLGNTIYF. The CDR3 DNA follows: TGTGCCAGCAGCCAAGTTGGCGGGCCACTTGGAAACACCATATATTTT.

This clone occurred a few times. V usage is TRBV7-8 and J usage is TRBJ2-7; D gene unclear. CDR1 and CDR2 (germline): SGHVS, FQNEAQ. The V end was cut by 1 base, the J end by 3 bases, with 10 bases between. This CDR3 spans 14 amino acids. The CDR3 region has the DNA TGTGCCAGCAGCTTAGGGGCTAATTTCTACGAGCAGTACTTC. It codes for CASSLGANFYEQYF. The entire variable domain, with the rest obtained from reference TRBV7-8 and TRBJ2-7, is as follows: GAGVSQSPRYKVAKRGQDVALRCDPISGHVSLFWYQQALGQGPEFLTYFQNEAQLDKSGLPSDRFFAERPEGSVSTLKIQRTQQEDSAVYLCASSLGANFYEQYFGPGTRLTVT.

About this clone: The junction departs from germline at one end; a sequencing error may be responsible. The chain is built from TRBV7-6 and TRBJ1-2; unclear D gene. Per the germline V gene, CDR1 is SGHVS and CDR2 is FNYEAQ. The CDR3 runs to 10 residues. The CDR3 sequence is CASFLYSFAF. Written as DNA, the CDR3 is TGTGCCAGCTTTCTCTACAGCTTCGCCTTC.

At least ten counts were recorded for this clone. The chain links TRBV27 to TRBJ1-1; TRBD1 is a possible D gene (6 bases). The germline V gene has CDR1 MNHEY and CDR2 SMNVEV (reference sequence). This CDR3 has 15 residues. V lost 5 bases and J lost 3, with 16 bases in between. In nucleotides, the CDR3 is TGTGCCAGCAGTCAAACCGGGACACAATACACTGAAGCTTTCTTT. Encoded protein: CASSQTGTQYTEAFF.